What follows are 20 T cell receptor beta chains derived from one specimen sequenced in a study of monozygotic twins with inflammatory bowel disease. One entry per CDR3 protein, without DNA, is what TCRdb gives after re-calling the 5' RACE reads. Here the sample table reports nearly 450,000 distinct CDR3 sequences. Specimen: blood. The receptors derive from a human donor with ulcerative colitis or Crohn's disease, or a healthy co-twin of an affected twin (not recorded which).

CDR3 in amino acids: CASTAGTSERNEQFF. V usage is TRBV2 and J usage is TRBJ2-1; the TCRdb call, TRBD2, lacks DNA for checking. The CDR3 is 15 residues long. Germline-derived CDR1 and CDR2 are SNHLY and FYNNEI.

The V call is TRBV24-1, the J call TRBJ2-2; no DNA is available, so the TRBD2 call from TCRdb remains unchecked. The length of the CDR3 is 15 residues. Germline CDR1 and CDR2: KGHDR and SFDVKD. The CDR3 here is CATSALAGGNGELFF.

The V gene is TRBV24-1, the J gene TRBJ2-5; absent DNA, TCRdb's TRBD1 call cannot be checked. Germline V gives CDR1 KGHDR, CDR2 SFDVKD. This CDR3 contains 15 residues. The CDR3 loop is CATSDPDPGDETQYF.

The genes are TRBV7-2 and TRBJ1-4. This CDR3 region has 15 residues. CDR1 SGHTA and CDR2 FQGNSA come from the germline V gene. The CDR3 reads CASSLVIGINEKLFF.

The genes are TRBV30 and TRBJ1-4; TCRdb's assignment of TRBD1 cannot be checked, as there is no DNA. The CDR3 length is 13 residues. CDR1 and CDR2 from the germline V gene are GTSNPN and SVGIG (reference sequence). CDR3 loop: CAWSVGASEKLFF.

The rearrangement joins TRBV7-3 to TRBJ2-1. Germline V CDR1 and CDR2: SGHTA, FQGTGA. CDR3 length: 16 amino acids. CDR3 residues: CASSRPTASGHNEQFF.

The genes are TRBV9 and TRBJ2-3; TCRdb reports TRBD2, a call that lacks DNA to check it against. This CDR3 is built from 16 residues. In germline, CDR1 is SGDLS, CDR2 YYNGEE. The CDR3 reads CASSAGDSFYTDTQYF.

The J gene is TRBJ1-1, the V gene TRBV6-2 or TRBV6-3; the TCRdb call, TRBD1, lacks DNA for checking. From germline, CDR1 is MNHEY and CDR2 SVGEGT. The CDR3 runs to 15 residues. CDR3 loop: CAVRAGTGGVTEAFF.

The chain uses TRBV5-1 and TRBJ1-5. The length of the CDR3 is 15 residues. Germline V CDR1 and CDR2: SGHRS, YFSETQ. CDR3 residues: CASSADSGSNQPQHF.

The CDR3 protein is CASSSSFSDEQFF. This chain connects TRBV5-4 to TRBJ2-1. Looked up from germline, CDR1 is SGHNT and CDR2 is YYREEE (reference sequence). The CDR3 is 13 residues long. Complete variable domain (other parts from reference TRBV5-4 and TRBJ2-1): ETGVTQSPTHLIKTRGQQVTLRCSSQSGHNTVSWYQQALGQGPQFIFQYYREEENGRGNFPPRFSGLQFPNYSSELNVNALELDDSALYLCASSSSFSDEQFFGPGTRLTVL.

The chain carries TRBV20-1 and TRBJ1-5; TCRdb designates TRBD1, a call that cannot be tested without DNA. Germline CDR1 and CDR2: DFQATT and SNEGSKA (reference sequence). This CDR3 is 14 amino acids long. The CDR3 reads CSARVGTVNQPQHF.

The genes are TRBV19 and TRBJ2-7; TCRdb names TRBD1, which stays unverified in the absence of DNA. Germline CDR1 reads LNHDA; CDR2 reads SQIVND (reference sequence). This CDR3 comprises 13 residues. CDR3: CASSRGLDYEQYF.

The rearrangement uses TRBV27 and TRBJ2-1; the TRBD2 assignment by TCRdb is unverifiable without DNA. Germline assignment: CDR1 MNHEY and CDR2 SMNVEV (reference sequence). The CDR3 is 16 residues long. The CDR3 protein is CASSLIAGAWWNEQFF.

The rearrangement links TRBV28 to TRBJ2-4; the TRBD2 assignment by TCRdb is unverifiable without DNA. CDR3 size: 16 residues. Germline values: CDR1 MDHEN, CDR2 SYDVKM. CDR3: CASSDQTSGRVNIQYF.

The chain uses TRBV20-1 and TRBJ1-1; TCRdb's D gene call, TRBD1, goes unchecked for lack of DNA. CDR3 length equals 14 residues. Germline CDR1 DFQATT, CDR2 SNEGSKA (reference sequence). CDR3 residues: CSARGLTGSTKAFF.

The chain combines TRBV11-2 with TRBJ2-3; checking the TCRdb D call of TRBD2 is not possible without DNA. Germline CDR1 reads SGHAT; CDR2 reads FQNNGV. The CDR3 runs 20 residues. The CDR3 region is CASSLVPSSGDYESTDTQYF.

V is TRBV7-8 and J is TRBJ2-5; the TRBD2 assignment by TCRdb is unverifiable without DNA. The CDR3 runs to 15 residues. Per the germline V gene, CDR1 is SGHVS and CDR2 is FQNEAQ. CDR3 in amino acids: CASSFPSGREETQYF.

This chain joins TRBV30 and TRBJ1-5; TCRdb names TRBD1, which stays unverified in the absence of DNA. CDR1 and CDR2 from the germline V gene are GTSNPN and SVGIG (reference sequence). CDR3 length: 13 residues. The CDR3 sequence is CAWNGGTSQPQHF.

The chain links TRBV29-1 to TRBJ2-2; TCRdb returns TRBD1, unconfirmable since there is no DNA. Per germline, CDR1 SQVTM and CDR2 ANQGSEA. The CDR3 is made up of 14 amino acids. The CDR3 is CSVFGTLNTGELFF.

The genes are TRBV2 and TRBJ2-3; lacking DNA, the TRBD2 call made by TCRdb goes unchecked. This CDR3 has 17 amino acids. The germline gives CDR1 SNHLY, CDR2 FYNNEI. CDR3: CASSDHMVAGYTDTQYF.